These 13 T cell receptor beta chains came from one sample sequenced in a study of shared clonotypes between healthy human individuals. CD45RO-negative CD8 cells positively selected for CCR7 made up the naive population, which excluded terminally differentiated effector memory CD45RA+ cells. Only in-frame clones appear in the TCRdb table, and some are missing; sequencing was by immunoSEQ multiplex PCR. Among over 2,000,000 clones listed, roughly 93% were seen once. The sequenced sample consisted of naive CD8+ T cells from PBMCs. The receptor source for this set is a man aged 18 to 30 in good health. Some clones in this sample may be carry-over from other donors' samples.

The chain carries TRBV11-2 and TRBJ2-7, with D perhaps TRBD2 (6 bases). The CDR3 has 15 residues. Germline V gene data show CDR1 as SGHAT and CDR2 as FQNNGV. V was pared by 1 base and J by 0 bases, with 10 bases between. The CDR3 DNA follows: TGTGCCAGCAGCTTAGCGGGAGCTACCTCCTACGAGCAGTACTTC. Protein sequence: CASSLAGATSYEQYF.

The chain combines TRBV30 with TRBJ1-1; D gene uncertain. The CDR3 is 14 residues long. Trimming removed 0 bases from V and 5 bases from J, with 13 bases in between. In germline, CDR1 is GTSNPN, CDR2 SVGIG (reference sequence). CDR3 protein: CAWSVFDGETEAFF. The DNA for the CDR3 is TGTGCCTGGAGTGTTTTTGACGGGGAAACTGAAGCTTTCTTT. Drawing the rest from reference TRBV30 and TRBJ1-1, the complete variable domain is SQTIHQWPATLVQPVGSPLSLECTVEGTSNPNLYWYRQAAGRGLQLLFYSVGIGQISSEVPQNLSASRPQDRQFILSSKKLLLSDSGFYLCAWSVFDGETEAFFGQGTRLTVV.

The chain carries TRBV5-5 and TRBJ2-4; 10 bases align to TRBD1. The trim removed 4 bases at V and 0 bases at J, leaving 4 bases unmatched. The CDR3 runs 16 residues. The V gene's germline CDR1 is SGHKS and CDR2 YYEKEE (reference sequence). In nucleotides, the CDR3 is TGTGCCAGCAGCGTTGGACAGGGGGTAGCCAAAAACATTCAGTACTTC. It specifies CASSVGQGVAKNIQYF. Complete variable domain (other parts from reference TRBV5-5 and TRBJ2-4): DAGVTQSPTHLIKTRGQQVTLRCSPISGHKSVSWYQQVLGQGPQFIFQYYEKEERGRGNFPDRFSARQFPNYSSELNVNALLLGDSALYLCASSVGQGVAKNIQYFGAGTRLSVL.

CDR3 sequence: CASSNKREGLRGEQFF. The CDR3 DNA follows: TGTGCCAGCAGTAATAAGCGGGAGGGCCTAAGAGGTGAGCAGTTCTTC. The V gene is TRBV28, the J gene TRBJ2-1; 10 bases fit TRBD2. V was pared by 5 bases and J by 9 bases, with 13 bases of the junction left unmatched. The CDR3 has 16 amino acids. Per germline, CDR1 MDHEN and CDR2 SYDVKM.

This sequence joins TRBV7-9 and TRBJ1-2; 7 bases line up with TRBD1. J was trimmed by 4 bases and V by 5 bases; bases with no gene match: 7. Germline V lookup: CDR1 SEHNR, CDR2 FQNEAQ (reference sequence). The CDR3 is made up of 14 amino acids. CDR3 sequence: CASSHVGQLYGYTF. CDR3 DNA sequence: TGTGCCAGCAGCCACGTGGGACAGCTCTATGGCTACACCTTC.

DNA of the CDR3: TGTGCCAGCAGTTTATACGGACAAAGCGGTACTGAAGCTTTCTTT. Translated: CASSLYGQSGTEAFF. The chain is built from TRBV27 and TRBJ1-1; a possible D gene is TRBD1 (5 bases). The CDR3 runs to 15 residues. CDR1 and CDR2 (germline): MNHEY, SMNVEV (reference sequence). The V gene lost 1 base and the J gene lost 5 bases, with 14 bases spanning the gap.

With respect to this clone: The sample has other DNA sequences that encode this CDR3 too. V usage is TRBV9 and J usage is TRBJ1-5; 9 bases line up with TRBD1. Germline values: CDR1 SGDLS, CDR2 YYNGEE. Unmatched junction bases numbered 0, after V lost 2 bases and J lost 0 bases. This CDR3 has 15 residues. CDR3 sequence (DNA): TGTGCCAGCAGCGTGGGACAGGGTAGCAATCAGCCCCAGCATTTT. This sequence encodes CASSVGQGSNQPQHF.

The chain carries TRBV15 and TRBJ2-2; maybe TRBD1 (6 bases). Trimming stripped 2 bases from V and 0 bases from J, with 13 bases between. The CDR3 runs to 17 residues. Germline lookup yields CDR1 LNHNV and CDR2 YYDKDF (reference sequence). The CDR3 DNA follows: TGTGCCACCAGCAGATACCCCGGGACAACGAACACCGGGGAGCTGTTTTTT. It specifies CATSRYPGTTNTGELFF.

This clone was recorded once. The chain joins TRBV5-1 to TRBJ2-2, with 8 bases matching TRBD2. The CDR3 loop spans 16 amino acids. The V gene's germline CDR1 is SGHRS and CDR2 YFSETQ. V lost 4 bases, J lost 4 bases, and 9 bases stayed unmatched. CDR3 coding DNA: TGCGCCAGCAGCCCACTCGCGGCGGGAGGCACCGGGGAGCTGTTTTTT. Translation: CASSPLAAGGTGELFF.

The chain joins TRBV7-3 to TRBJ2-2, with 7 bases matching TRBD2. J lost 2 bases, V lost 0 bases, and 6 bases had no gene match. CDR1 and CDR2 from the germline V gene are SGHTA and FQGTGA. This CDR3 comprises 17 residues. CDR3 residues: CASSLTRLAENTGELFF. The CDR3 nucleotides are TGTGCCAGCAGCTTAACCCGCCTAGCGGAAAACACCGGGGAGCTGTTTTTT.

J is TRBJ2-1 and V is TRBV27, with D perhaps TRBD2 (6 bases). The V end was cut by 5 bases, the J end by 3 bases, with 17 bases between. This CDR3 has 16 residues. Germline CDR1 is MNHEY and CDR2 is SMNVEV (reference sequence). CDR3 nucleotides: TGTGCCAGCAGTCCCCTTGAGGGACTGGACTACAATGAGCAGTTCTTC. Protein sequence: CASSPLEGLDYNEQFF.

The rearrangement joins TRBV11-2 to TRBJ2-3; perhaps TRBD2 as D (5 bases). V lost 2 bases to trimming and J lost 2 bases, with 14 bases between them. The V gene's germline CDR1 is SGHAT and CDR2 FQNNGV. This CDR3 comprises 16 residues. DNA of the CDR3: TGTGCCAGCAGCTTAAACAGCGGAGGCTTCACAGATACGCAGTATTTT. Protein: CASSLNSGGFTDTQYF.

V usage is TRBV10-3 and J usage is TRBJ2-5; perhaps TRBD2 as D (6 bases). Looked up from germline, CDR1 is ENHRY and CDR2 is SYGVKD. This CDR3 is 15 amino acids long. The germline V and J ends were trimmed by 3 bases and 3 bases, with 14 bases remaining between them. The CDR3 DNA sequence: TGTGCCATCAGTGAAGGTCTGGGACTCGAAGAGACCCAGTACTTC. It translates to CAISEGLGLEETQYF.